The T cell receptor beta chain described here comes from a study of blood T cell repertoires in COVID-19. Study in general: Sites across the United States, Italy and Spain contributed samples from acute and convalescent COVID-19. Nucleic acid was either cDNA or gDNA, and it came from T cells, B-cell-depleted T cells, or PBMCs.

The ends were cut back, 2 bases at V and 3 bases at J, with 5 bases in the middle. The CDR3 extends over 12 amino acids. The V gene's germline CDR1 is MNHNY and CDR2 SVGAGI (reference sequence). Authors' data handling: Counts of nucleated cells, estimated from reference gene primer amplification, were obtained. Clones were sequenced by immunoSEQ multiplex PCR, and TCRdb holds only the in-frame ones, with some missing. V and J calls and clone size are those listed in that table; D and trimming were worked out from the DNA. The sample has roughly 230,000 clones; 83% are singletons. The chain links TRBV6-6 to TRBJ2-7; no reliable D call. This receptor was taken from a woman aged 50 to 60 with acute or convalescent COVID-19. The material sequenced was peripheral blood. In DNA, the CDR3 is TGTGCCAGCAGTTACCGTCTCTACGAGCAGTACTTC. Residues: CASSYRLYEQYF.